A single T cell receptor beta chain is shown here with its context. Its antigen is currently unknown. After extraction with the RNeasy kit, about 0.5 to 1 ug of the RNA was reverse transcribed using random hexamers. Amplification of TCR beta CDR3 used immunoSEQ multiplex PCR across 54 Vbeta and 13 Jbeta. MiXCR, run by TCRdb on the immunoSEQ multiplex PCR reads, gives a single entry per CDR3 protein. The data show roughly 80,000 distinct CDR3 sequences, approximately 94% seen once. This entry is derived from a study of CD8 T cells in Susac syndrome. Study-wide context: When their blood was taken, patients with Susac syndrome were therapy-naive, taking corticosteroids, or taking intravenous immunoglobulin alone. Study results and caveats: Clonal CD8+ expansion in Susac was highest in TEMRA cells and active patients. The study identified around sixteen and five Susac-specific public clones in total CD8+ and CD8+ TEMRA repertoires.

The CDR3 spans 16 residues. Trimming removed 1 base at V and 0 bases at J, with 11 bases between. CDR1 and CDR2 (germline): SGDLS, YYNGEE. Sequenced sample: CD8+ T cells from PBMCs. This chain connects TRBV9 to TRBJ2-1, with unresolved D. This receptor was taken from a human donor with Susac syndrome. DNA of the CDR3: TGTGCCAGCAGCGTAATTGTATCCAGCTCCTACAATGAGCAGTTCTTC. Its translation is CASSVIVSSSYNEQFF.